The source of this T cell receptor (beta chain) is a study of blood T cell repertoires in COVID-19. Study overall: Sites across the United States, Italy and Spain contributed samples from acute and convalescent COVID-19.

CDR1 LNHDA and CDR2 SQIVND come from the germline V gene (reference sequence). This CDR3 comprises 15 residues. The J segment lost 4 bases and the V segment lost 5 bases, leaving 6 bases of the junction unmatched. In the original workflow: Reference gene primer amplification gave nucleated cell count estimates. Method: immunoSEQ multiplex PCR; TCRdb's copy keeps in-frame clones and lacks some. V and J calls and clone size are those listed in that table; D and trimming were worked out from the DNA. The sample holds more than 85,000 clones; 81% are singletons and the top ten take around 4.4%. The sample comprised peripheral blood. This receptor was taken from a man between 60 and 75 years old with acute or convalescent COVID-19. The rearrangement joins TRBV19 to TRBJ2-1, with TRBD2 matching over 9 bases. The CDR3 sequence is CASSSGLARYNEQFF. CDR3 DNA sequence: TGTGCCAGTAGTTCTGGACTAGCGAGGTACAATGAGCAGTTCTTC. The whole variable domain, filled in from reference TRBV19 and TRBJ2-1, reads DGGITQSPKYLFRKEGQNVTLSCEQNLNHDAMYWYRQDPGQGLRLIYYSQIVNDFQKGDIAEGYSVSREKKESFPLTVTSAQKNPTAFYLCASSSGLARYNEQFFGPGTRLTVL.